Listed below are T cell receptor beta chains from one sample, sequenced in a study of T-cell reconstitution after alpha-beta-depleted transplantation in children. Via MiXCR, TCRdb re-called the PCR reads, giving one row per CDR3 protein. The sample holds about 120,000 distinct CDR3 sequences, approximately 22% seen once. Sequencing used PBMCs, mostly from graft donor cells, obtained 180 days after TCRalphabeta/CD19-depleted stem cell transplant. These receptors were taken from a male patient between 2 and 10 years old who had a stem cell transplant for chronic granulomatous disease, so the T cells may come from the graft donor. CDR3s include the opening cysteine and the closing phenylalanine or tryptophan. The D gene is left open where the match is weak. Size is stated for part of the rows, as once, few or many counts, or as a class when the clone is expanded.

16,TRBV5-1,TRBJ2-1,many,TRBD2,TGCGCCAGCAGCTCGGACCTAGCGGGAGGTTACAATGAGCAGTTCTTC,CASSSDLAGGYNEQFF
15,TRBV12-3/TRBV12-4,TRBJ2-3,.,TRBD1,TGTGCCAGCAGAAACAGGGGGCTGCGCACAGATACGCAGTATTTT,CASRNRGLRTDTQYF
15,TRBV5-5,TRBJ1-4,many,TRBD1,TGTGCCAGCAGCCGGACCGGGACAGGGGTTGAAAAACTGTTTTTT,CASSRTGTGVEKLFF
14,TRBV25-1,TRBJ2-1,.,.,TGTGCCAGCAGTCCTGGGGTAGCGACGGATGAGCAGTTCTTC,CASSPGVATDEQFF
14,TRBV20-1,TRBJ1-1,many,.,TGCAGTGCCAGACTCGACACTCGGAACACTGAAGCTTTCTTT,CSARLDTRNTEAFF
15,TRBV20-1,TRBJ2-1,many,TRBD2,TGCAGTGCGACCAAGTTGGCGGGAGCCTACAATGAGCAGTTCTTC,CSATKLAGAYNEQFF
15,TRBV7-3,TRBJ2-1,.,.,TGTGCCAGCAGCTTATCCCCCGACTGGAACAATGAGCAGTTCTTC,CASSLSPDWNNEQFF
16,TRBV12-3/TRBV12-4,TRBJ2-2,.,TRBD2,TGTGCCAGCAGTTTAGATCTAGCGGGAGTCACCGGGGAGCTGTTTTTT,CASSLDLAGVTGELFF
15,TRBV6-1,TRBJ2-1,many,TRBD2,TGTGCCAGCAGTGAGTTAGCGGGGTCTTGGGATGAGCAGTTCTTC,CASSELAGSWDEQFF
15,TRBV9,TRBJ2-1,many,.,TGTGCCAGCAGCTCCCAAGCCTCTCGGTACAATGAGCAGTTCTTC,CASSSQASRYNEQFF
16,TRBV7-6,TRBJ1-2,.,TRBD1,TGTGCCAGCAGCTTAGCTCCGAACAGGGGGCTCTATGGCTACACCTTC,CASSLAPNRGLYGYTF
17,TRBV12-3/TRBV12-4,TRBJ2-6,many,.,TGTGCCAGCAGTCGCTTCGTGACAGCCTCTGGGGCCAACGTCCTGACTTTC,CASSRFVTASGANVLTF
15,TRBV5-5,TRBJ2-3,many,.,TGTGCCAGCAGCTTGGTCCCCCTCGCCGGCTCTACGCAGTATTTT,CASSLVPLAGSTQYF
17,TRBV7-8,TRBJ2-4,.,TRBD2,TGTGCCAGCAGCTCGTCTTGGTCAGCGGGGGCCAAAAACATTCAGTACTTC,CASSSSWSAGAKNIQYF
14,TRBV18,TRBJ1-1,.,.,TGTGCCAGCTCAAGGACTCAATCGAACACTGAAGCTTTCTTT,CASSRTQSNTEAFF
16,TRBV12-3/TRBV12-4,TRBJ1-1,.,TRBD1,TGTGCCAGCAGCATGGGGACAGGGCCCATGAACACTGAAGCTTTCTTT,CASSMGTGPMNTEAFF
14,TRBV24-1,TRBJ2-5,.,.,TGTGCCACCAGTGCCTTAACGGACAAAGAGACCCAGTACTTC,CATSALTDKETQYF